The T cell receptor (beta chain) under discussion was sequenced for a study of blood T cell repertoires in COVID-19. Study summary: The United States, Italy and Spain supplied acute and convalescent COVID-19 samples. T cells, B-cell-depleted T cells, or PBMCs provided the cDNA or gDNA that served as material.

This clone occurred once. V lost 4 bases to trimming and J lost 6 bases, with 7 bases between them. From germline, CDR1 is SGHTA and CDR2 FQGNSA. This CDR3 contains 12 residues. Seattle-derived patients entered the study during active infection and were followed longitudinally. Per the study methods: Researchers report that nucleated cell counts were estimated from reference gene primer amplification. Here immunoSEQ multiplex PCR was the method, and the copy in TCRdb shows in-frame clones only, minus some. D and trimming were read from the DNA, whereas the V and J calls and clone size are those reported in that table. The sample has about 200,000 clones, roughly 77% seen once.

This receptor was identified in a woman between 40 and 50 years old with COVID-19, enrolled during active disease. The chain is built from TRBV7-2 and TRBJ2-1; D is ambiguous. Sequencing used peripheral blood. CDR3 nucleotide sequence: TGTGCCAGCAGCTCCTATAGCAATGAGCAGTTCTTC. This sequence encodes CASSSYSNEQFF. Full variable domain (remainder filled in from reference TRBV7-2 and TRBJ2-1): GAGVSQSPSNKVTEKGKDVELRCDPISGHTALYWYRQSLGQGLEFLIYFQGNSAPDKSGLPSDRFSAERTGGSVSTLTIQRTQQEDSAVYLCASSSYSNEQFFGPGTRLTVL.